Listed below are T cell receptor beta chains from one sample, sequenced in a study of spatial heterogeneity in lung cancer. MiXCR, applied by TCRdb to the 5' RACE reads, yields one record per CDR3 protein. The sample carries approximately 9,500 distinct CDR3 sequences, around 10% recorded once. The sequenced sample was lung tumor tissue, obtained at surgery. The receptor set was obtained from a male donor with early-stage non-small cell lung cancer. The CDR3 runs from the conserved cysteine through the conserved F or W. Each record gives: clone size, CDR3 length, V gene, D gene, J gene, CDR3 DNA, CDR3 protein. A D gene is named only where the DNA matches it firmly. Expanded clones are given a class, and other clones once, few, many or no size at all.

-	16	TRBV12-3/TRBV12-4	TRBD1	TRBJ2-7	TGTGCCAGCAGTCCCTCCGGGACAGGGGTGTCCTACGAGCAGTACTTC	CASSPSGTGVSYEQYF
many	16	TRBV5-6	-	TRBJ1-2	TGTGCCAGCAGCTTGGGGGGTCGTCGGGTTGAGTATGGCTACACCTTC	CASSLGGRRVEYGYTF
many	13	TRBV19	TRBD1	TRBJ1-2	TGTGCCAGTAGTACAGGGGGAGTACGTGGCTACACCTTC	CASSTGGVRGYTF
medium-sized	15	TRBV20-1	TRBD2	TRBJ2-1	TGCAGTGCTTGGACTAGCGGGACCGGAGGCGATGAGCAGTTCTTC	CSAWTSGTGGDEQFF
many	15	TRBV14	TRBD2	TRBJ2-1	TGTGCCAGCAGCCAACTAGCGGGAGTTGTGAATGAGCAGTTCTTC	CASSQLAGVVNEQFF
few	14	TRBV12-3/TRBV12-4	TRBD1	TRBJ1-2	TGTGCCAGCAGAGGACAGGGCAATAACTATGGCTACACCTTC	CASRGQGNNYGYTF
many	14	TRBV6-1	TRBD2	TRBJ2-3	TGTGCCAGCAGGACGGGAGGGCCGGGAGATACGCAGTATTTT	CASRTGGPGDTQYF
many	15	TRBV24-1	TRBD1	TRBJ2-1	TGTGCCACCAGTGACTCCGGGACAGAAAGTAATGAGCAGTTCTTC	CATSDSGTESNEQFF
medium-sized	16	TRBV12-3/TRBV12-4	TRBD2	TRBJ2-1	TGTGCCAGCAGTTCCCTCGGCCTAGCGGGTACCAATGAGCAGTTCTTC	CASSSLGLAGTNEQFF
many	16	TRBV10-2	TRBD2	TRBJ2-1	TGCACCAGCTTTTCCGGTGGGCTAGCGGGGGGAGGAGAGCAGTTCTTC	CTSFSGGLAGGGEQFF
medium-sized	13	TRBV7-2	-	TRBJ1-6	TGTGCCAGCAGCTTAGCTATGGATTCACCCCTCCACTTT	CASSLAMDSPLHF
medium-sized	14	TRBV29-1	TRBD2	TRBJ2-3	TGCAGCGTTGGGATCAGCGGGAGGGGAGATACGCAGTATTTT	CSVGISGRGDTQYF
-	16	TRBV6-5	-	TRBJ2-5	TGTGCCAGCAGTTACTCCCTAGCTACAGCGCAAGAGACCCAGTACTTC	CASSYSLATAQETQYF
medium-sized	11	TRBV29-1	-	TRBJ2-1	TGCAGCGCATTGGTCGGGGAGGAGCAGTTCTTC	CSALVGEEQFF
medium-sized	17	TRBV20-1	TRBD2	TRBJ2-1	TGCACCGCTGGGCGGGAGATCGGCACTAGCCAATCGACGGAGCAGTTCTTC	CTAGREIGTSQSTEQFF
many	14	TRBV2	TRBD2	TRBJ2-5	TGTGCCAGCAGTGAGAGGAGCGGGAGTCAGACCCAGTACTTC	CASSERSGSQTQYF
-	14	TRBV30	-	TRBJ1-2	TGTGCCTGGAGTCTCGGGCAGGGAGGCTATGGCTACACCTTC	CAWSLGQGGYGYTF
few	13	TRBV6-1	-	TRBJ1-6	TGTGCCAGCAGTGAAGACCCCAATTCACCCCTCCACTTT	CASSEDPNSPLHF
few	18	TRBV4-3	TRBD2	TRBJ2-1	TGCGCCAGCAGCGCAGTGATCTCCGGGACTAGCGACAACAATGAGCAGTTCTTC	CASSAVISGTSDNNEQFF
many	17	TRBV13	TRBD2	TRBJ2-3	TGTGCCAGCAGCTTACGGACTAGCGGGAACCCCACAGATACGCAGTATTTT	CASSLRTSGNPTDTQYF
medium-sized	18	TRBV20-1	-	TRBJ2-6	TGCAGTGCTAGCCCCAGGACCGAGGTGAATGCTGGGGCCAACGTCCTGACTTTC	CSASPRTEVNAGANVLTF
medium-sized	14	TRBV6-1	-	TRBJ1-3	TGTGCCAGCAGTGAAGTGGGGGCTGGAAACACCATATATTTT	CASSEVGAGNTIYF
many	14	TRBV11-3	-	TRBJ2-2	TGTGCCAGCAGCTTAGGACGGTCCACCGGGGAGCTGTTTTTT	CASSLGRSTGELFF
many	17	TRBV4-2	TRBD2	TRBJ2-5	TGTGCCAGCAGCCTCGGGACTAGCGGGACGTACCAAGAGACCCAGTACTTC	CASSLGTSGTYQETQYF
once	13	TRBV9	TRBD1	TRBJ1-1	TGTGCCAGCAACCGAGGGGGCAACACTCAAGCTTTCTTT	CASNRGGNTQAFF
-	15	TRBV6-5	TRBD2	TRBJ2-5	TGTGCCAGCGGTTACTCTGCGGGAGGCGGAGAGACCCAGTACTTC	CASGYSAGGGETQYF
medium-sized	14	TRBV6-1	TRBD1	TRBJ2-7	TGTGCCAGCACACGGGGGACAGGGGGGGACGAGCAGTACTTC	CASTRGTGGDEQYF
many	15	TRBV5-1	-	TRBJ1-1	TGCGCCAGCAGCCCGGGCCCTAATCAACCCACTGAAGCTTTCTTT	CASSPGPNQPTEAFF
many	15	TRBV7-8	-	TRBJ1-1	TGTGCCAGCAGCTCGGTAGCAGGGGCGAACACTGAAGCTTTCTTT	CASSSVAGANTEAFF
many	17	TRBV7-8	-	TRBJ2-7	TGTGCCAGCAGCCCATCTATAACGACTAGTCCTGTCTACGAGCAGTACTTC	CASSPSITTSPVYEQYF
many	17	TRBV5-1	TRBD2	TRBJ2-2	TGCGCCAGCAGCTTTAGTGGACTAGCGGGAGTCACCGGGGAGCTGTTTTTT	CASSFSGLAGVTGELFF
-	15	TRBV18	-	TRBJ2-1	TGTGCCAGCTCAAAGACTGAGGATCGGCAGTATGAGCAGTTCTTC	CASSKTEDRQYEQFF
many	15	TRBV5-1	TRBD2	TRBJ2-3	TGCGCCAGCAGTCAAGCGGGAGCCCCCACAGATACGCAGTATTTT	CASSQAGAPTDTQYF
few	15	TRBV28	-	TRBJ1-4	TGTGCCAGCAGTTTGCCAGCGGGTAGGAATGAAAAACTGTTTTTT	CASSLPAGRNEKLFF
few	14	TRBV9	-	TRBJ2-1	TGTGCCAGCAGCGTAGTAGCAGGGGCGAATGAGCAGTTCTTC	CASSVVAGANEQFF
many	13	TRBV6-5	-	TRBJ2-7	TGTGCCAGCATAGGTACAGACCCCTACGGGCAGTACTTC	CASIGTDPYGQYF
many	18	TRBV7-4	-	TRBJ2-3	TGTGCCATCCTCCTGGTCGTCGAGACCCCGCTTAGCACAGATACGCAGTATTTT	CAILLVVETPLSTDTQYF
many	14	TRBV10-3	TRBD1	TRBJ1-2	TGTGCCATCAGATGGACAGGGGCGAAGTATGGCTACACCTTC	CAIRWTGAKYGYTF
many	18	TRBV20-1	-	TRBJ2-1	TGCAGTGCTAGAGGGCCCAACGGGGACTCGGTACTTGACAATGAGCAGTTCTTC	CSARGPNGDSVLDNEQFF
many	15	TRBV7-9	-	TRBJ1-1	TGTGCCAGCAGGTTTTTGGACGGGCGGGCAACTGAAGCTTTCTTT	CASRFLDGRATEAFF
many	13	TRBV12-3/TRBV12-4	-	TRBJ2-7	TGTGCCAGCAGGTCTTCAGTGCGACGGGAGCAGTACTTC	CASRSSVRREQYF
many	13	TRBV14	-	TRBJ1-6	TGTGCCAGCAGCCAAATAGCTTATTCACCCCTCCACTTT	CASSQIAYSPLHF
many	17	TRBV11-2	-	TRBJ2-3	TGTGCCAGCAGCTTAATAGTCTCCTTCGGGGGTACAGATACGCAGTATTTT	CASSLIVSFGGTDTQYF
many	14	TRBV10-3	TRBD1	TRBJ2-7	TGTGCCACCAAGGACAGGGGGGACTCCTACGAGCAGTACTTC	CATKDRGDSYEQYF
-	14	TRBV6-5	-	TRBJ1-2	TGTGCCAGCAGTCTCTTCGGGTCCGCGGTTGGCTACACCTTC	CASSLFGSAVGYTF
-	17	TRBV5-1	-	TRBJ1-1	TGCGCCAGCGCTTCCGGGGCCAGAGGGGTAGGATTCGCTGAAGCTTTCTTT	CASASGARGVGFAEAFF
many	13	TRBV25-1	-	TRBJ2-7	TGTGCCAGCAGTCGGGCGTACTCCTACGAGCAGTACTTC	CASSRAYSYEQYF
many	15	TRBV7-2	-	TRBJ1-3	TGTGCCAGCAGCTTTATTTCCGGCTCTGGAAACACCATATATTTT	CASSFISGSGNTIYF